This TCR beta chain was recovered during a study of cytomegalovirus exposure and HLA in healthy donors. Points from the study as a whole: Reports credit the classifier with highly specific, highly sensitive diagnosis of cytomegalovirus status. That first-cohort TCR clusters tended to co-occur in the 90 to 150 validation repertoires was found in a later analysis. TCR beta chains numbering more than 150 were designated cytomegalovirus-associated.

Generated by immunoSEQ multiplex PCR, the TCRdb table keeps only in-frame clones and is missing some. The sample carries over 250,000 clones, 80% to 90% recorded once. As regards this clone: No antigen is known for it.

CDR3 size: 15 residues. Losses at the gene ends were 6 bases for V and 5 bases for J; bases not matched to a gene: 6. CDR1 and CDR2 (germline): MRHNA, SNTAGT. The specimen was PBMCs. The chain carries TRBV6-4 and TRBJ2-5; 13 nucleotides line up with TRBD2. This TCR derives from a young woman in good health and CMV-seronegative. In DNA form, the CDR3 reads TGTGCCAGCAGCGCAACTAGCGGGGGGGCGGAGACCCAGTACTTC. This gives the protein CASSATSGGAETQYF.